This T cell receptor beta chain derives from a study of post-analysis software for immune sequencing data. In the study overall: The patients showed relapsing-remitting, secondary progressive and progressive-relapsing multiple sclerosis courses.

Researchers reported that TCR beta cDNA libraries carried unique molecular identifiers. T cells numbering roughly 0.9 to 11 million gave rise to about 490,000 cDNA molecules. In TCRdb, the PCR reads were re-called with MiXCR into one record per CDR3 protein. This table has roughly 400,000 distinct CDR3 sequences, approximately 39% appearing once. Study-level points and caveats: F measure clustering grouped samples strongly by preparation batch. Diversity measured as normalized Chao1 was significantly lower in multiple sclerosis patients than in controls. Patients showed TRBV5-6, TRBV5-1 and TRBV20-1 among five TRBV segments more frequent than in controls.

CDR1 SGHDN and CDR2 FVKESK come from the germline V gene. The V end was cut by 0 bases, the J end by 2 bases, with 12 bases between. This CDR3 comprises 16 residues. On this clonotype itself: Its specificity is unknown.

The sequenced sample was blood. This sequence was found in a girl aged 2-9 years with multiple sclerosis. V gene TRBV14 combines with J gene TRBJ2-3, with D possibly TRBD2 on 5 matching bases. In DNA, the CDR3 is TGTGCCAGCAGCCAAGATCGCGGGTCCGCCACAGATACGCAGTATTTT. Its translation: CASSQDRGSATDTQYF.